Listed below are T cell receptor beta chains from one sample, sequenced in a study of T cells in Graves' hyperthyroidism and ophthalmopathy. TCRdb re-called the multiplex PCR reads with MiXCR, one entry per CDR3 protein. This table holds some 490,000 distinct CDR3 sequences, approximately 16% found once. The material sequenced was blood. The receptors were sampled from a woman aged 25 to 45 with Graves' ophthalmopathy. Each CDR3 is given with its conserved first and last residue. Fields, in order: V gene, clone size, D gene, J gene, CDR3 protein, CDR3 DNA. D genes are given only for firm matches. A clone size is listed for some rows: how often the clone was seen (once, few, many), or a class if it is expanded.

TRBV5-1	many	TRBD1	TRBJ1-1	CASSPIDRVDEAFF	TGCGCCAGCAGCCCTATAGACAGGGTGGATGAAGCTTTCTTT
TRBV28	.	.	TRBJ2-2	CASSSHPAAVFTGELFF	TGTGCCAGCAGCTCCCACCCAGCGGCGGTATTCACCGGGGAGCTGTTTTTT
TRBV6-5	few	TRBD1	TRBJ2-7	CASSYVTTGGAEQYF	TGTGCCAGCAGTTACGTAACGACAGGGGGCGCCGAGCAGTACTTC
TRBV5-6	many	TRBD2	TRBJ2-5	CASSLIQRERETQYF	TGTGCCAGCAGCTTGATCCAGCGGGAGAGGGAGACCCAGTACTTC
TRBV27	few	.	TRBJ2-7	CASSSSMGYEQYF	TGTGCCAGCAGTTCCAGTATGGGCTACGAGCAGTACTTC
TRBV20-1	many	.	TRBJ1-1	CSASRSMVAEAFF	TGCAGTGCTAGTAGGTCAATGGTGGCTGAAGCTTTCTTT
TRBV5-6	many	TRBD1	TRBJ2-7	CASGGTGNYEQYF	TGTGCCAGCGGGGGGACAGGGAACTACGAGCAGTACTTC
TRBV5-1	many	.	TRBJ2-1	CASSLGAGPRNEQFF	TGCGCCAGCAGCTTGGGGGCAGGGCCCCGTAATGAGCAGTTCTTC
TRBV6-4	few	TRBD2	TRBJ2-3	CASRLQAGAVDTQYF	TGTGCCAGCAGACTACAAGCGGGAGCGGTAGATACGCAGTATTTT
TRBV7-2	.	TRBD2	TRBJ2-1	CASSLRGLAGANEQFF	TGTGCCAGCAGCTTACGAGGACTAGCGGGAGCCAATGAGCAGTTCTTC
TRBV20-1	.	.	TRBJ2-7	CSAPVGDYEQYF	TGCAGTGCTCCCGTAGGGGACTACGAGCAGTACTTC
TRBV6-1	many	.	TRBJ2-1	CASSFGTANEQFF	TGTGCCAGCAGTTTCGGGACTGCCAATGAGCAGTTCTTC
TRBV2	few	.	TRBJ2-5	CASSEHWETQYF	TGTGCCAGCAGCGAACACTGGGAGACCCAGTACTTC
TRBV10-3	.	TRBD2	TRBJ2-7	CAISESSGRVLTSYEQYF	TGTGCCATCAGTGAGTCTAGCGGGAGGGTACTAACCTCCTACGAGCAGTACTTC
TRBV11-2	.	TRBD2	TRBJ2-1	CASKRGTSGDNEQFF	TGTGCCAGCAAGAGGGGTACTAGCGGGGACAATGAGCAGTTCTTC
TRBV6-2/TRBV6-3	many	.	TRBJ2-7	CASSYSSLQGSYEQYF	TGTGCCAGCAGTTACTCCTCGCTACAGGGAAGTTACGAGCAGTACTTC
TRBV28	many	.	TRBJ1-1	CASSLRPVGLNTEAFF	TGTGCCAGCAGTTTACGGCCCGTCGGACTGAACACTGAAGCTTTCTTT
TRBV28	many	.	TRBJ2-7	CASSFGETSTYEQYF	TGTGCCAGCAGTTTCGGGGAAACGTCTACCTACGAGCAGTACTTC
TRBV14	.	.	TRBJ2-1	CASSQEPGWFGNEQFF	TGTGCCAGCAGCCAAGAGCCGGGCTGGTTTGGGAATGAGCAGTTCTTC
TRBV27	.	.	TRBJ1-6	CASSLYSTRDTLHF	TGTGCCAGCAGTTTATACAGCACTAGGGATACCCTCCACTTT
TRBV14	.	TRBD2	TRBJ2-7	CASSQDRFASGKSNAYEQYF	TGTGCCAGCAGCCAAGATCGTTTTGCTAGCGGGAAGTCGAACGCCTACGAGCAGTACTTC
TRBV4-1	.	.	TRBJ2-2	CASSQEGWGAITGELFF	TGCGCCAGCAGCCAAGAAGGATGGGGGGCAATCACCGGGGAGCTGTTTTTT
TRBV5-8	few	TRBD2	TRBJ2-1	CASSTGLAGAAEQFF	TGTGCCAGCAGCACGGGACTAGCGGGAGCGGCTGAGCAGTTCTTC
TRBV12-3/TRBV12-4	many	.	TRBJ2-1	CASSLEERVSSYNEQFF	TGTGCCAGCAGCCTTGAAGAACGGGTGAGCTCCTACAATGAGCAGTTCTTC
TRBV28	many	.	TRBJ2-4	CASSLPIFDNPKNIQYF	TGTGCCAGCAGTCTCCCAATATTTGACAACCCCAAAAACATTCAGTACTTC
TRBV11-2	many	.	TRBJ1-3	CASSRTSVGNTIYF	TGTGCCAGCAGTCGTACTTCGGTGGGAAACACCATATATTTT
TRBV9	many	.	TRBJ2-7	CASSVSPGHKYEQYF	TGTGCCAGCAGCGTTTCCCCGGGACACAAGTACGAGCAGTACTTC
TRBV7-2	many	.	TRBJ2-1	CASRAYNEQFF	TGTGCCAGCAGGGCCTACAATGAGCAGTTCTTC
TRBV20-1	many	.	TRBJ2-3	CSARDFSLGGPDTQYF	TGCAGTGCTAGAGATTTTAGTCTCGGGGGGCCAGATACGCAGTATTTT
TRBV10-3	.	.	TRBJ1-3	CAILDTRSGNTIYF	TGTGCCATCCTAGATACTAGATCTGGAAACACCATATATTTT
TRBV20-1	.	.	TRBJ2-2	CSARETKAGELFF	TGCAGTGCTAGAGAAACTAAAGCCGGGGAGCTGTTTTTT
TRBV11-2	many	.	TRBJ1-2	CASSPAGIYGYTF	TGTGCCAGCAGTCCTGCGGGGATCTATGGCTACACCTTC
TRBV9	few	TRBD2	TRBJ2-1	CASSSSGGSPDEQFF	TGTGCCAGCAGCTCTTCCGGCGGGAGCCCCGATGAGCAGTTCTTC
TRBV9	few	.	TRBJ2-7	CASSVEGYEQYF	TGTGCCAGCAGCGTAGAGGGCTACGAGCAGTACTTC
TRBV6-2/TRBV6-3	few	TRBD1	TRBJ2-7	CASRWDSSYEQYF	TGTGCCAGCAGATGGGACAGTTCCTACGAGCAGTACTTC
TRBV28	.	TRBD1	TRBJ2-5	CASRLGTGGNEETQYF	TGTGCCAGCAGATTGGGGACAGGGGGAAACGAAGAGACCCAGTACTTC
TRBV19	.	.	TRBJ1-5	CASSIALRTASHQPQHF	TGTGCCAGTAGTATAGCCTTACGGACAGCTAGCCATCAGCCCCAGCATTTT
TRBV20-1	many	.	TRBJ1-6	CSARSGSVNSPLHF	TGCAGTGCTAGGAGTGGGAGCGTTAATTCACCCCTCCACTTT
TRBV19	few	TRBD1	TRBJ1-1	CASSIGTGAGTEAFF	TGTGCCAGTAGTATCGGGACAGGGGCCGGCACTGAAGCTTTCTTT
TRBV5-1	.	.	TRBJ1-1	CASSFQGGTVNTEAFF	TGCGCCAGCAGCTTTCAAGGGGGTACGGTGAACACTGAAGCTTTCTTT
TRBV28	many	.	TRBJ1-2	CASSPWGDFNYGYTF	TGTGCCAGCAGCCCTTGGGGGGACTTTAACTATGGCTACACCTTC
TRBV6-2/TRBV6-3	.	TRBD2	TRBJ2-1	CASSYKNSGRASFRNEQFF	TGTGCCAGCAGTTATAAAAATAGCGGGAGGGCGTCATTCCGCAATGAGCAGTTCTTC
TRBV3-1	once	.	TRBJ1-2	CASSRVSSGRALQGYTF	TGTGCCAGCAGCCGTGTATCGTCTGGCAGAGCACTACAGGGCTACACCTTC
TRBV6-1	many	TRBD2	TRBJ2-2	CASSRDYTGELFF	TGTGCCAGCAGTCGGGACTATACCGGGGAGCTGTTTTTT
TRBV19	.	TRBD1	TRBJ2-1	CASSIDTGGYSEQFF	TGTGCCAGTAGTATAGACACAGGGGGCTACAGTGAGCAGTTCTTC
TRBV20-1	many	.	TRBJ1-1	CSAREGGTVNTEAFF	TGCAGTGCTAGGGAGGGAGGGACGGTGAACACTGAAGCTTTCTTT
TRBV27	few	TRBD2	TRBJ2-3	CASSPGGGFWDTQYF	TGTGCCAGCAGCCCTGGGGGGGGATTCTGGGATACGCAGTATTTT
TRBV7-9	many	.	TRBJ2-7	CASSATTPPEQYF	TGTGCCAGCAGCGCCACGACTCCGCCCGAGCAGTACTTC
TRBV24-1	few	.	TRBJ2-3	CATSDRGTGTDTQYF	TGTGCCACCAGTGATCGTGGGACCGGCACAGATACGCAGTATTTT
TRBV20-1	.	TRBD2	TRBJ2-3	CSARDLLAGSTDTQYF	TGCAGTGCTAGAGATCTCCTAGCGGGGAGCACAGATACGCAGTATTTT
TRBV28	.	TRBD1	TRBJ1-2	CASLQGNYGYTF	TGTGCCAGTCTACAGGGGAACTATGGCTACACCTTC